A selection of T cell receptor beta chains follows, all from one sample in a study of shared clonotypes between healthy human individuals. Libraries were prepared by immunoSEQ multiplex PCR; TCRdb keeps only in-frame clonotypes and omits some of them. Of about 700,000 clones in the sample, about 74% were seen once. The sample comprised memory CD4+ T cells sorted from blood. These receptors all come from a woman in her thirties in good health. The CDR3 runs from the conserved cysteine through the conserved F or W. The order of the fields is V gene, J gene, D gene, clone size, CDR3 DNA, CDR3 protein. The D gene is left open where the match is weak. Not every row has a clone size; where given, it reads once, few, many or a size class.

V: TRBV5-8; J: TRBJ2-1; D: TRBD2; size: few; DNA: TGTGCCAGCAGCTTGTTGGCGGGAGTGCTTTATGAGCAGTTCTTC; CDR3: CASSLLAGVLYEQFF
V: TRBV5-4; J: TRBJ2-7; D: TRBD2; size: NA; DNA: TGTGCCAGCAGCTTGGAGCGGGACCGCTACGAGCAGTACTTC; CDR3: CASSLERDRYEQYF
V: TRBV4-1; J: TRBJ2-1; D: TRBD1; size: once; DNA: TGCGCCAGCAGCCCTGACAGGGGGCATGCACACAATGAGCAGTTCTTC; CDR3: CASSPDRGHAHNEQFF
V: TRBV9; J: TRBJ2-3; D: NA; size: NA; DNA: TGTGCCAGCAGCGTAGTGGGGGACGGAGGAGATACGCAGTATTTT; CDR3: CASSVVGDGGDTQYF
V: TRBV4-1; J: TRBJ2-3; D: TRBD2; size: NA; DNA: TGCGCCAGCAGCCCGCTAGCGGGAGGGCCAGATACGCAGTATTTT; CDR3: CASSPLAGGPDTQYF
V: TRBV11-3; J: TRBJ2-7; D: NA; size: NA; DNA: TGTGCCAGCAGCTTAAGGCAGGACGAGCAGTACTTC; CDR3: CASSLRQDEQYF
V: TRBV7-9; J: TRBJ2-7; D: NA; size: NA; DNA: TGTGCCAGCAGCCCAGGGAACGAGCAGTACTTC; CDR3: CASSPGNEQYF
V: TRBV11-3; J: TRBJ1-2; D: TRBD1; size: NA; DNA: TGTGCCAGCAGCTCCTACAGGGGCTATGGCTACACCTTC; CDR3: CASSSYRGYGYTF
V: TRBV27; J: TRBJ1-5; D: NA; size: NA; DNA: TGTGCCAGCAGTCCCAGACAGTGGAATCAGCCCCAGCATTTT; CDR3: CASSPRQWNQPQHF
V: TRBV5-1; J: TRBJ1-2; D: TRBD1; size: NA; DNA: TGCGCCAGCAGCCGGGGGACAGGAGTTAACTATGGCTACACCTTC; CDR3: CASSRGTGVNYGYTF
V: TRBV11-2; J: TRBJ2-7; D: TRBD2; size: few; DNA: TGTGCCAGCAGCACGGGACTAGCGGGAGGGCCCGAGCAGTACTTC; CDR3: CASSTGLAGGPEQYF
V: TRBV7-2; J: TRBJ1-3; D: NA; size: NA; DNA: TGTGCCAGCAGCCTACAAAGGACCATATATTTT; CDR3: CASSLQRTIYF
V: TRBV28; J: TRBJ2-3; D: NA; size: NA; DNA: TGTGCCAGCAGGAGGAACGTAAACGCGGATACGCAGTATTTT; CDR3: CASRRNVNADTQYF
V: TRBV27; J: TRBJ1-1; D: NA; size: NA; DNA: TGTGCCAGCAGTTATCTCGCAGGGGCTGAAGCTTTCTTT; CDR3: CASSYLAGAEAFF
V: TRBV30; J: TRBJ2-1; D: TRBD2; size: NA; DNA: TGTGCCTGGAGTGTGGTACTAGCGGGAGCCTATGAGCAGTTCTTC; CDR3: CAWSVVLAGAYEQFF
V: TRBV7-2; J: TRBJ1-5; D: NA; size: few; DNA: TGTGCCAGCAGCTTCGCAGGGATGAGGCCCCAGCATTTT; CDR3: CASSFAGMRPQHF
V: TRBV5-3; J: TRBJ2-5; D: TRBD2; size: once; DNA: TGTGCCAGAAGCTTGCACACTAGCGGGACTCCCCAAGAGACCCAGTACTTC; CDR3: CARSLHTSGTPQETQYF
V: TRBV28; J: TRBJ2-6; D: NA; size: NA; DNA: TGTGCCAGCAGTTTATCCGACGGAAGCTGGGAACCTGGGGCCAACGTCCTGACTTTC; CDR3: CASSLSDGSWEPGANVLTF
V: TRBV27; J: TRBJ1-2; D: TRBD1; size: NA; DNA: TGTGCCAGCAGCAGGACCGGGACAGACTATGGCTACACCTTC; CDR3: CASSRTGTDYGYTF
V: TRBV5-5; J: TRBJ2-7; D: TRBD1; size: NA; DNA: TGTGCCAGCAGCTCCGCCCGGGGGACAGGGGCCTACGAGCAGTACTTC; CDR3: CASSSARGTGAYEQYF
V: TRBV28; J: TRBJ1-1; D: NA; size: NA; DNA: TGTGCCAGCAGACCCCCCCCAGGGAGTTCGACCAGGGGCACTGAAGCTTTCTTT; CDR3: CASRPPPGSSTRGTEAFF
V: TRBV7-3; J: TRBJ2-7; D: NA; size: NA; DNA: TGTGCCAGCAGCCTTGCGGGCGGGTGGAACGAGCAGTACTTC; CDR3: CASSLAGGWNEQYF
V: TRBV19; J: TRBJ2-3; D: NA; size: NA; DNA: TGTGCCAGTAGTCCACCGCACTCACCCTCCACGCAGTATTTT; CDR3: CASSPPHSPSTQYF
V: TRBV6-5; J: TRBJ1-1; D: NA; size: NA; DNA: TGTGCCAGCAGTTACTCGAGGGCGTCTAACACTGAAGCTTTCTTT; CDR3: CASSYSRASNTEAFF
V: TRBV6-6; J: TRBJ2-7; D: NA; size: NA; DNA: TGTGCCAGCAATAACAGACAGGAATCATCCGAGCAGTACTTC; CDR3: CASNNRQESSEQYF
V: TRBV6-5; J: TRBJ2-3; D: NA; size: NA; DNA: TGTGCCAGCAGTTACCGCAGGGCGAGGATAGATACGCAGTATTTT; CDR3: CASSYRRARIDTQYF
V: TRBV11-2; J: TRBJ2-7; D: NA; size: few; DNA: TGTGCCAGCAGTGACAGGAGCTCCTACGAGCAGTACTTC; CDR3: CASSDRSSYEQYF
V: TRBV4-1; J: TRBJ2-5; D: TRBD2; size: NA; DNA: TGCGCCAGCAGCCAGTTAGCGGGAGAGACCCAGTACTTC; CDR3: CASSQLAGETQYF
V: TRBV2; J: TRBJ1-1; D: NA; size: NA; DNA: TGTGCCAGCAGTGAACCGGGACTCCCGAAGGGCACTGAAGCTTTCTTT; CDR3: CASSEPGLPKGTEAFF
V: TRBV11-3; J: TRBJ2-3; D: TRBD1; size: NA; DNA: TGTGCCAGCAGCTTAGACCACGCAGGGGGAACAGATACGCAGTATTTT; CDR3: CASSLDHAGGTDTQYF
V: TRBV5-1; J: TRBJ1-3; D: NA; size: NA; DNA: TGCGCCAGCAGGACAGAGGGGAGAAACACCATATATTTT; CDR3: CASRTEGRNTIYF
V: TRBV7-6; J: TRBJ2-5; D: NA; size: NA; DNA: TGTGCCAGCAGCTTTCACCACCGGGACGGCTCGAGGACCCAGTACTTC; CDR3: CASSFHHRDGSRTQYF
V: TRBV5-1; J: TRBJ2-1; D: NA; size: NA; DNA: TGCGCCAGCAGCTTACGGGATTACTCCTACAATGAGCAGTTCTTC; CDR3: CASSLRDYSYNEQFF
V: TRBV7-3; J: TRBJ2-1; D: TRBD2; size: few; DNA: TGTGCCAGCAGCTTAGACGGGAGGGCCTACAATGAGCAGTTCTTC; CDR3: CASSLDGRAYNEQFF
V: TRBV28; J: TRBJ2-1; D: TRBD2; size: NA; DNA: TGTGCCAGCAGTTTATTAGCGGGAACGAGTGAGCAGTTCTTC; CDR3: CASSLLAGTSEQFF